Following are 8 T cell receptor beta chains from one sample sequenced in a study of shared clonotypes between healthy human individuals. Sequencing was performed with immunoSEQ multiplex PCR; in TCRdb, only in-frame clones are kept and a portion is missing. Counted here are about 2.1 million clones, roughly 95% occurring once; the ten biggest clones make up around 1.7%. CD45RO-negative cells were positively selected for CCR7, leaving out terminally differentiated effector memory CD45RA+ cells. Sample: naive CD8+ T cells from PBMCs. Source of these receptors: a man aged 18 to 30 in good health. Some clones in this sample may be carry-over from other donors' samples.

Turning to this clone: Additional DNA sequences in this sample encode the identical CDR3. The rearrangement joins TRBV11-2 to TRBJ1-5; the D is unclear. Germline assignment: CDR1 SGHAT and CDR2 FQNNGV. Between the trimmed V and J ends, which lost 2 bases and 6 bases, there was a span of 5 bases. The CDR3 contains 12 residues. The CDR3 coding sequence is TGTGCCAGCAGCTTACCAGGTCAGCCCCAGCATTTT. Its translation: CASSLPGQPQHF.

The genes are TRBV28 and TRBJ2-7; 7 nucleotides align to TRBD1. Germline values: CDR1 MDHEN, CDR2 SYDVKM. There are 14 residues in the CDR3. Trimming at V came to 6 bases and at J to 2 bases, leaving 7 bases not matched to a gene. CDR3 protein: CASSHRDSTYEQYF. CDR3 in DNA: TGTGCCAGCAGCCATAGGGACAGCACCTACGAGCAGTACTTC.

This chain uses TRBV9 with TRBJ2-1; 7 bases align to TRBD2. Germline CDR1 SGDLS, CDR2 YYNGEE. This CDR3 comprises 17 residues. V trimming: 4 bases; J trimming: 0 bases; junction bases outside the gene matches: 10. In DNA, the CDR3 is TGTGCCAGCAGCCCCCGGACTAGACGAAGCTCCTACAATGAGCAGTTCTTC. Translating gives CASSPRTRRSSYNEQFF.

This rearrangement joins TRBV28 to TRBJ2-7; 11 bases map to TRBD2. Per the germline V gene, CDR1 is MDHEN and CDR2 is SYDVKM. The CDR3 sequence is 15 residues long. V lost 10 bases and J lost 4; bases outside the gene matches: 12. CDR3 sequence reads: CATNSGRVVEYEQYF. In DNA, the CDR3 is TGTGCCACCAATAGCGGGAGGGTGGTTGAATACGAGCAGTACTTC.

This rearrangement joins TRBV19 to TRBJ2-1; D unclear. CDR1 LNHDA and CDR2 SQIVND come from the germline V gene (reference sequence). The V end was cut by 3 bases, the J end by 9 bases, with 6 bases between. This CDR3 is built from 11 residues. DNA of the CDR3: TGTGCCAGTAGTATGGACGGTGAGCAGTTCTTC. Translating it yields CASSMDGEQFF.

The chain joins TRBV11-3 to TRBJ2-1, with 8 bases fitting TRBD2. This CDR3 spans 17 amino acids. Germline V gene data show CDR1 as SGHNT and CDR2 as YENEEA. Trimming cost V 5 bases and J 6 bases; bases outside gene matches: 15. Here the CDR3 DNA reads TGTGCCAGCAGCCTCCTCCCACCGGGACTAGTGAGCAATGAGCAGTTCTTC. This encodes CASSLLPPGLVSNEQFF.

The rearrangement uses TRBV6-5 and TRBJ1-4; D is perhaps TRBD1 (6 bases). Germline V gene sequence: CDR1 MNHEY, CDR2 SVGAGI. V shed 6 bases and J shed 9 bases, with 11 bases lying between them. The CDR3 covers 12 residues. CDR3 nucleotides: TGTGCCAGCAGCATGCAGGGGCAAAAACTGTTTTTT. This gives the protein CASSMQGQKLFF.

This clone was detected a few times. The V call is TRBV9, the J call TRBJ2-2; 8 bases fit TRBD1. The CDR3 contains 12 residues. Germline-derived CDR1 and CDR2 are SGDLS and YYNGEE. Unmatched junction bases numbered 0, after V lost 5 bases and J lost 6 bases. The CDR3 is CASRTGAGELFF. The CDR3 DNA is TGTGCCAGCAGGACAGGGGCCGGGGAGCTGTTTTTT.